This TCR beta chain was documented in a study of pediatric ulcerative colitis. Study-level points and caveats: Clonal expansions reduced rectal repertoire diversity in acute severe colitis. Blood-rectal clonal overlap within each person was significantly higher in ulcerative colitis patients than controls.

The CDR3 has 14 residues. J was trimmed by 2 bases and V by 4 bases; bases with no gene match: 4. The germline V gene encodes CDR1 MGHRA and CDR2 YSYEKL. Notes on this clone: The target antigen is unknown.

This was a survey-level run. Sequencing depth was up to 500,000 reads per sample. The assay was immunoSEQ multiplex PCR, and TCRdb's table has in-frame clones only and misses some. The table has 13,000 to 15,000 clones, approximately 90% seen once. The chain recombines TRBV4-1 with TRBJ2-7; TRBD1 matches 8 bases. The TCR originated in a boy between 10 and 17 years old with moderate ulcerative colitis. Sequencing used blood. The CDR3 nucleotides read TGCGCCAGCAGCCTCGGACAGGGAACCTACGAGCAGTACTTC. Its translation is CASSLGQGTYEQYF.